The text below deals with one TCR beta chain. Antigen: not known. Sequencing was performed with immunoSEQ multiplex PCR; in TCRdb, only in-frame clones are kept and a portion is missing. Counted here are 84,000 or so clones, roughly 85% occurring once; the ten biggest clones make up under 9%. The ends lost 4 bases at V and 3 bases at J; junction bases unmatched: 5. Germline assignment: CDR1 SGHKS and CDR2 YYEKEE (reference sequence). This CDR3 contains 15 residues. The sample is drawn from a study of T cell responses to AZD1222 COVID-19 vaccine. Study findings and constraints: Every sample of the repertoires postdated the peak T cell response. Only 5 or 6 AZD1222 recipients were seropositive at baseline. CD4 TCRs linked to vaccination spanned spike, dominating at 160-218 and 743-854.

This material consisted of peripheral blood, taken on day 0 of AZD1222 vaccination. This clonotype was obtained from an adult in good health. The chain links TRBV5-5 to TRBJ2-3; 10 bases agree with TRBD1. CDR3 region: CASSVTGGRTDTQYF. The DNA for the CDR3 is TGTGCCAGCAGCGTGACAGGGGGCCGGACAGATACGCAGTATTTT.